This TCR beta chain was identified during a study of cytomegalovirus exposure and HLA in healthy donors. General study points: Presence/absence analyses treated sequencing depth as roughly uniform across donors.

Remarks on this clone: The target antigen is unknown.

J lost 5 bases, V lost 5 bases, and 9 bases had no gene match. Germline CDR1 is SGHTA and CDR2 is FQGNSA. This CDR3 has 15 residues. Donors consisted of healthy bone marrow donors. PCR used 60 Vbeta primers and 13 Jbeta primers. Generated by immunoSEQ multiplex PCR, the TCRdb table keeps only in-frame clones and is missing some. The sample shows some 120,000 clones, around four fifths of them seen only once. This chain joins TRBV7-2 and TRBJ2-5; TRBD1 aligns across 9 bases. What was sequenced was PBMCs. The source is a man aged 25 to 45 in good health and CMV-seropositive. In DNA form, the CDR3 reads TGTGCCAGCAGCAGGAACAGGGGGCCGGTGGAGACCCAGTACTTC. It encodes CASSRNRGPVETQYF.